This TCR beta chain originates from a study of regulatory T cells in long-lasting Graves disease. A remark on this clonotype: Its antigen is not identified.

This CDR3 comprises 14 residues. Trimming cost V 3 bases and J 3 bases, with 8 bases left between them. Specified time point: newly diagnosed GD, antithyroid drugs for less than 3 months. PBMC-extracted RNA yielded the TCR library. Both iRepertoire HTBI primers and Arm-PCR of CDR3 regions were used to build the TCR beta libraries. One entry per CDR3 protein results from TCRdb running MiXCR on the multiplex PCR reads. The repertoire holds fewer than 650,000 distinct CDR3 sequences, with roughly a sixth as singletons. Study conclusions and caveats: Persistent disease samples used TRBV28, TRBJ1-2 and TRBJ2-5 preferentially.

These data also formed part of another study, on T cells in Graves' hyperthyroidism and ophthalmopathy. As that report states: Graves' hyperthyroidism is called stable when ophthalmopathy does not progress within 18 months. In the analysis, a 13 V-J model separated ophthalmopathy from stable hyperthyroidism.

The receptor comes from a young man with Graves disease. The source was peripheral blood mononuclear cells (PBMCs), collected at new diagnosis, from a patient treated with antithyroid drugs. The chain has TRBV12-3 or TRBV12-4 and TRBJ2-2; D possibly corresponds to TRBD1 (6 bases). The CDR3, as DNA: TGTGCCAGCAGTTTGGACAGCCACACCGGGGAGCTGTTTTTT. Its translation is CASSLDSHTGELFF.